This entry features one T cell receptor (beta chain) sequence. This clone was seen only a few times. The target of this receptor is not known. Within one base of it there is no much larger clone, and no base qualities were kept. V was cut back by 3 bases and J by 5 bases, leaving a gap of 10 bases between them. The germline V gene (reference sequence) supplies CDR1 GTSNPN and CDR2 SVGIG. The CDR3 goes from the cysteine to the phenylalanine over 12 residues. Just CDR3 DNA is preserved here, 36 bases in frame from base 1. This record comes from a study of beta chain features in type 1 diabetes (dated by TCRdb to between 2018 and 2020). Regarding the study in general: Mean age, gender distribution, total cell number and subset yield were not different between patients and healthy donors. Across all samples, approximately 98,000,000 sorted cells were examined, and cell number per subset correlated strongly with RNA yield. The study compared TCRB repertoires of sorted circulating CD4+ T cell subsets between recently diagnosed type 1 diabetes patients and matched healthy donors. Naive and central memory subsets were obtained from all 30 or so donors, but regulatory and stem cell-like memory subsets were isolated from only 8 patients and about 8 healthy donors.

The High Capacity cDNA Reverse Transcription Kit was used to reverse transcribe all of the isolated RNA, meaning that expressed TCRB transcripts were what got sequenced. Deep immunoSEQ sequencing was applied to naive, central memory and regulatory T cell samples, giving an average of around 4 million total reads per sample. After sorted cells were lysed in RLT buffer, RNA was extracted with DNase-treated RNeasy Micro or Mini kits, with the choice depending on cell number. Each cell subset was processed on its own to prevent cross-contamination, while patient and healthy donor samples were processed together. The immunoSEQ multiplex PCR was used to amplify TCRB sequences from cDNA, generating 87-bp fragments that spanned the CDR3 region. The amplicons were sequenced using the Illumina HiSeq platform. Concerning the study's data processing: Synthetic template baselines were used to correct PCR bias computationally, reads within Hamming distance 2 were collapsed together, and singletons that could not be merged were discarded. Reads were aligned against IMGT so that V, D and J genes, CDR3 length and insertions or deletions at six rearrangement sites could be assigned. Within each subset, clonotype counts were normalized to the number of sorted cells before true diversity and Gini coefficients were calculated with the tcR R package. Repertoire sharing was quantified using the overlap coefficient calculated on TCRB nucleotide sequences. Out-of-frame TCRB sequences from naive cells were analyzed to stand in for the pre-selection repertoire. Held by TCRdb, this immuneACCESS table contains in-frame sequences only and omits some clones. Under half of the omission traces to an unresolved V gene where checked; the cause of the rest is unknown. The V and J calls and the clone size are those of that table, but D and trimming were determined from the DNA. The sample table holds around 250,000 clones, of which roughly a quarter were seen once. Clones ranked in the top ten supply more than 0.009% of the sample.

General conclusions and limits of the study: Shorter templates might be favored by PCR, yet because patient and control samples were amplified and corrected together, any such skew would affect both groups equally. Patients with type 1 diabetes made fewer insertions and deleted more nucleotides at VDJ recombination sites, implying thymic rearrangement abnormalities. Because small numbers of individuals were included in the HLA sub-analyses, any influence of HLA type on TCRB rearrangement was left unresolved. Naive, central memory and regulatory TCRB repertoires appeared more similar among patients than among healthy donors. A moderate but significant shortening of TCRB CDR3 length was observed in type 1 diabetes patients in all four CD4+ subsets. Because cDNA was sequenced instead of genomic DNA, activated cells with high expression could be over-represented, although the groups did not differ in activation or CD3 levels.

Each donor gave one peripheral blood draw, roughly 120 mL on average, collected into heparinised tubes. A BD FACSAria II and a panel including CD45RO, CCR7, CD25, CD127, CD95 and CD27 were used to sort naive, central memory, regulatory and stem cell-like memory CD4+ T cells. A purity above 98% was achieved for all sorted populations. PBMCs were isolated right away by Lymphoprep density gradient centrifugation and were stained directly, without culture. So that batch effects would be minimized, each experiment stained and sorted samples in pairs, pairing one healthy donor with one patient. Sequenced sample: naive CD4+ T cells from blood. What the cell subset or site label conveys for this sample: true naive CD4+ T cells. The chain uses TRBV30 and TRBJ2-5; tentative D gene TRBD1, with 5 bases matching. This TCR was sampled from a woman aged 25 to 39 with type 1 diabetes. The CDR3 region reads CAWRFGAETQYF. The DNA sequence follows: TGTGCCTGGAGATTTGGGGCGGAGACCCAGTACTTC.